This is a list of T cell receptor beta chains from one sample in a study of T cell repertoires in cytomegalovirus infection. Their antigens are not known. TCRdb ran MiXCR on the reads and lists one entry per CDR3 protein. The sample contains 380,000 or so distinct CDR3 sequences, about 35% of which appear only once. The sample was cultured PBMCs, taken from culture after CMV antigen stimulation. The source of these receptors is a human donor in good health (CMV status not recorded). Some clones in this sample may be carry-over from other donors' samples. CDR3s include the opening cysteine and the closing phenylalanine or tryptophan. D genes are given only for firm matches. Not every row has a clone size; where given, it reads once, few, many or a size class.

V gene	clone size	J gene	D gene	CDR3 protein	CDR3 DNA
TRBV7-2	NA	TRBJ2-3	NA	CASSLVDPFRLGSSTDTQYF	TGTGCCAGCAGCTTAGTCGACCCTTTTAGACTAGGCTCTAGCACAGATACGCAGTATTTT
TRBV4-3	many	TRBJ2-1	NA	CASSQRVGVDEQFF	TGCGCCAGCAGCCAGAGGGTAGGGGTAGATGAGCAGTTCTTC
TRBV12-3/TRBV12-4	NA	TRBJ2-5	TRBD1	CASSNPGQGQETQYF	TGTGCCAGCAGCAACCCGGGACAGGGACAAGAGACCCAGTACTTC
TRBV5-4	NA	TRBJ2-1	TRBD2	CASSTGTSGTSSYNEQFF	TGTGCCAGCAGCACCGGGACTAGCGGGACCTCCTCCTACAATGAGCAGTTCTTC
TRBV30	NA	TRBJ1-2	NA	CAWDFFEYGYTF	TGTGCCTGGGATTTTTTTGAATATGGCTACACCTTC
TRBV19	few	TRBJ2-3	NA	CASSIARSQADTQYF	TGTGCCAGTAGTATAGCGCGATCCCAGGCAGATACGCAGTATTTT
TRBV7-2	NA	TRBJ2-1	TRBD2	CASSETSGRRNEQFF	TGTGCCAGCAGCGAGACCAGCGGGAGAAGAAATGAGCAGTTCTTC
TRBV7-2	few	TRBJ2-1	NA	CASSLGSHYNEQFF	TGTGCCAGCAGCTTAGGTTCCCATTACAATGAGCAGTTCTTC
TRBV7-2	few	TRBJ1-2	TRBD1	CASSSAGGGGYTF	TGTGCCAGCAGCAGTGCAGGGGGCGGGGGCTACACCTTC
TRBV18	NA	TRBJ1-1	NA	CASSPNPLDKNTEAFF	TGTGCCAGCTCACCAAATCCCCTAGACAAGAACACTGAAGCTTTCTTT